This is a list of T cell receptor beta chains from one sample in a study of blood T cell repertoires in COVID-19. Using immunoSEQ multiplex PCR, the repertoire was profiled, and TCRdb retains in-frame clones only, with some absent. The repertoire holds 210,000 or so clones, approximately 83% seen once, with 4.8% in the top ten. What was sequenced was PBMCs or T cells enriched from blood (not recorded which). Receptors originate from a woman aged 45-65 years who had been exposed to COVID-19. Both conserved end residues are part of each CDR3. Part of the rows lack a size; the others show once, few, many or a class for expanded clones.

abundance | j_gene | v_gene | CDR3aa
. | TRBJ2-7 | TRBV11-2 | CASSLAAPYEQYF
. | TRBJ1-1 | TRBV5-6 | CASFEGRRTEAFF
. | TRBJ2-6 | TRBV10-2 | CASSESRGMLGGANVLTF
once | TRBJ2-7 | TRBV5-1 | CASSLSAASYEQYF
once | TRBJ1-1 | TRBV19 | CASSFRGSTEAFF
. | TRBJ1-2 | TRBV6-5 | CASTLEPSYGYTF
. | TRBJ2-1 | TRBV7-2 | CASSPAGGSVINEQFF
. | TRBJ2-5 | TRBV5-6 | CASSLGDRAGTQYF
. | TRBJ2-5 | TRBV7-2 | CASSLLAQQETQYF
. | TRBJ1-2 | TRBV11-2 | CASSGGAYGYTF
. | TRBJ2-1 | TRBV7-2 | CASSLDPAGVKEFF
. | TRBJ2-7 | TRBV6-5 | CASSSLELSEQYF
. | TRBJ2-5 | TRBV10-2 | CATRRGEETQYF
. | TRBJ1-1 | TRBV18 | CASSPPTERSTEAFF
. | TRBJ1-3 | TRBV15 | CATSRAGSGNTIYF
. | TRBJ2-3 | TRBV30 | CAWSLAGGIDTQYF
. | TRBJ1-5 | TRBV28 | CASRPIPPPNQPQHF
. | TRBJ1-1 | TRBV28 | CASSLNGQGEAFF
. | TRBJ1-2 | TRBV5-1 | CASSLGEFPYGYTF
few | TRBJ2-3 | TRBV6-4 | CASSMSGHYTDTQYF